This note documents a single T cell receptor beta chain sequence. This CDR3 is built from 12 residues. Germline V lookup: CDR1 LNHDA, CDR2 SQIVND (reference sequence). Deletions cut 5 bases from V and 5 bases from J, with 6 bases between. PCR amplification relied on 60 Vbeta primers (plus 13 Jbeta primers). This table comes from immunoSEQ multiplex PCR, and its TCRdb copy is limited to in-frame clones, with some not included. This sample carries about 130,000 clones, roughly 85% of them seen once, and the ten largest clones take 1% to 1.5%. This record belongs to a study of cytomegalovirus exposure and HLA in healthy donors.

The J gene is TRBJ2-2, the V gene TRBV19; D unclear. This sequence originates from a boy aged 10-17 years in good health and CMV-seronegative. Sequencing was carried out using PBMCs. CDR3 DNA: TGTGCCAGTAGTGTACAAACCGGGGAGCTGTTTTTT. Translating it yields CASSVQTGELFF. Combining the CDR3 with reference TRBV19 and TRBJ2-2 gives the whole variable domain DGGITQSPKYLFRKEGQNVTLSCEQNLNHDAMYWYRQDPGQGLRLIYYSQIVNDFQKGDIAEGYSVSREKKESFPLTVTSAQKNPTAFYLCASSVQTGELFFGEGSRLTVL.